Shown below are 26 T cell receptor beta chains from a single sample sequenced in a study of blood T cell repertoires in COVID-19. Clones were read by immunoSEQ multiplex PCR, and TCRdb kept only the in-frame ones, dropping some. The sample lists 150,000 to 200,000 clones, 88% seen once, with 3.5% to 5% in the top ten. The material sequenced was peripheral blood. The receptors were gathered from a woman in her 30s with acute or convalescent COVID-19.

J is TRBJ2-1 and V is TRBV7-9, with a possible D match to TRBD2 (6 bases). Trimming left V 5 bases short and J 10 bases short, with 15 bases between. The germline V gene encodes CDR1 SEHNR and CDR2 FQNEAQ (reference sequence). The CDR3 runs 13 residues. The CDR3 is CASSARLDGEQFF. The CDR3 DNA follows: TGTGCCAGCAGCGCCCGACTAGACGGGGAGCAGTTCTTC.

The chain has TRBV2 and TRBJ2-5; D not resolved. CDR1 is SNHLY, CDR2 FYNNEI, per germline. CDR3 size: 13 residues. Trimming stripped 2 bases from V and 5 bases from J, with 9 bases between. Written as DNA, the CDR3 is TGTGCCAGCAGTGAACTAGAGGTGGAGACCCAGTACTTC. Translation: CASSELEVETQYF.

The chain links TRBV29-1 to TRBJ1-3, with unresolved D. Germline V lookup: CDR1 SQVTM, CDR2 ANQGSEA. With 3 bases removed from V and 3 bases from J, the gap between germline ends came to 3 bases. CDR3 length: 11 residues. This CDR3 reads CSVDSGNTIYF. As DNA, the CDR3 is TGCAGCGTTGACAGTGGAAACACCATATATTTT.

This sequence joins TRBV3-1 (or the pseudogene TRBV3-2) and TRBJ2-5; 11 bases are a match to TRBD2. The CDR3 consists of 17 residues. CDR1 and CDR2 from the germline V gene are LGHDT and YNNKEL (reference sequence). The trim removed 1 base at V and 5 bases at J, leaving 9 bases unmatched. CDR3 sequence (DNA): TGTGCCAGCAGCCAAGCCCGTAGCGGGAGGGCCGGGGAGACCCAGTACTTC. Translation gives CASSQARSGRAGETQYF.

This sequence joins TRBV19 and TRBJ2-3, with D perhaps matching TRBD2 (5 bases). Germline CDR1 and CDR2: LNHDA and SQIVND (reference sequence). This CDR3 is 13 amino acids long. V lost 6 bases, J lost 4 bases, and 11 bases lay in between. The CDR3 protein is CASSREGADTQYF. The CDR3 DNA is TGTGCCAGTAGCCGGGAAGGAGCAGATACGCAGTATTTT.

V gene TRBV7-8 combines with J gene TRBJ2-7, with a tentative D call TRBD2 (6 bases). Germline loops: CDR1 SGHVS, CDR2 FQNEAQ. The CDR3 consists of 13 residues. V lost 5 bases, J lost 1 base, and 9 bases lay in between. This chain's CDR3 is CASSPRGSYEQYF. As DNA, the CDR3 is TGTGCCAGCAGCCCGCGGGGTTCCTACGAGCAGTACTTC.

V is TRBV7-9 and J is TRBJ2-3; TRBD2 matches at 13 bases. The CDR3 runs 14 residues. The V segment lost 8 bases and the J segment 9 bases; nucleotides outside the gene matches: 8. The germline V gene has CDR1 SEHNR and CDR2 FQNEAQ (reference sequence). DNA of the CDR3: TGTGCCAGCTCGTGGACTAGCGGGAGTATAACGCAGTATTTT. It encodes CASSWTSGSITQYF. Using reference TRBV7-9 and TRBJ2-3 for the parts outside the CDR3, the full variable domain is DTGVSQNPRHKITKRGQNVTFRCDPISEHNRLYWYRQTLGQGPEFLTYFQNEAQLEKSRLLSDRFSAERPKGSFSTLEIQRTEQGDSAMYLCASSWTSGSITQYFGPGTRLTVL.

This clone has just a few counts. The chain couples TRBV27 to TRBJ2-1; a possible D gene is TRBD1 (5 bases). V was pared by 5 bases and J by 2 bases, with 13 bases between. Germline values: CDR1 MNHEY, CDR2 SMNVEV (reference sequence). The CDR3 covers 15 residues. CDR3 DNA sequence: TGTGCCAGCAGTGGGGCGGCCCCTACCTACAATGAGCAGTTCTTC. Amino acid sequence: CASSGAAPTYNEQFF.

The J gene is TRBJ2-3, the V gene TRBV6-1; TRBD2 is a possible D gene (5 bases). Germline V gene lookup returns CDR1 MNHNS and CDR2 SASEGT. The CDR3 has 18 residues. The V gene lost 4 bases and the J gene lost 0 bases, with 20 bases spanning the gap. The CDR3 here is CASSGPRRSTLSTDTQYF. In DNA, the CDR3 is TGTGCCAGCAGTGGACCGAGGAGGTCCACTTTAAGCACAGATACGCAGTATTTT.

The chain couples TRBV11-3 to TRBJ2-5; the D gene is possibly TRBD2 (6 bases). The germline gives CDR1 SGHNT, CDR2 YENEEA. This CDR3 comprises 12 residues. V lost 9 bases and J 5 bases, leaving 13 bases between the germline ends. DNA of the CDR3: TGTGCCAGTGGGGGGTCGTCGGAGACCCAGTACTTC. Protein: CASGGSSETQYF.

This clone was picked up a small number of times. CDR3 in amino acids: CASKPRGGELFF. CDR3 DNA: TGTGCCAGCAAACCGCGGGGAGGGGAACTGTTTTTT. The V and J genes are TRBV12-3 or TRBV12-4 and TRBJ1-4; D is perhaps TRBD1 (5 bases). The CDR3 consists of 12 residues. Trimming shortened V by 7 bases and J by 12 bases, and 15 bases separated the two germline ends.

The rearrangement joins TRBV19 to TRBJ2-1; no clear D. V dropped 0 bases and J dropped 2 bases, with 5 bases sitting between them. Germline-derived CDR1 and CDR2 are LNHDA and SQIVND (reference sequence). The CDR3 runs to 14 residues. This CDR3 reads CASSIDPTYNEQFF. DNA for the CDR3: TGTGCCAGTAGTATAGACCCAACCTACAATGAGCAGTTCTTC. Supplemented by reference TRBV19 and TRBJ2-1, the full variable domain reads DGGITQSPKYLFRKEGQNVTLSCEQNLNHDAMYWYRQDPGQGLRLIYYSQIVNDFQKGDIAEGYSVSREKKESFPLTVTSAQKNPTAFYLCASSIDPTYNEQFFGPGTRLTVL.

This clone occurred a few times. This rearrangement joins TRBV15 to TRBJ1-2, with D unclear. The CDR3 sequence is 13 residues long. Trimming took 1 base from V and 8 from J, leaving 11 bases between them. Germline values: CDR1 LNHNV, CDR2 YYDKDF (reference sequence). The CDR3: CATSRGGWEGYTF. The CDR3 region has the DNA TGTGCCACCAGCAGAGGCGGTTGGGAGGGCTACACCTTC.

The chain employs TRBV29-1 and TRBJ2-7, with D tentatively TRBD1 (5 bases). V shed 4 bases and J shed 0 bases, with 10 bases lying between them. Germline V gene data show CDR1 as SQVTM and CDR2 as ANQGSEA. The CDR3 has 13 residues. CDR3 sequence reads: CSVAVTVSYEQYF. DNA for the CDR3: TGCAGCGTTGCGGTGACAGTCTCCTACGAGCAGTACTTC.

V usage is TRBV12-3 or TRBV12-4 and J usage is TRBJ2-1, with a weak D call TRBD1 (5 bases). Deletions cut 6 bases from V and 4 bases from J, with 10 bases between. CDR3 length: 13 residues. DNA of the CDR3: TGTGCCAGCAGCACTAACAGGTACAATGAGCAGTTCTTC. Protein sequence: CASSTNRYNEQFF.

The V call is TRBV7-6, the J call TRBJ2-5, with 10 bases identical to TRBD2. CDR3 length: 16 amino acids. V lost 5 bases, J lost 5 bases, and 11 bases stayed unmatched. Germline CDR1 reads SGHVS; CDR2 reads FNYEAQ. The CDR3 DNA reads as TGTGCCAGCAGCCGGACTAGCGGAAAAGGAGCGGAGACCCAGTACTTC. It is translated as CASSRTSGKGAETQYF.

The chain employs TRBV4-1 and TRBJ2-7, with 9 bases aligning to TRBD2. CDR1 MGHRA and CDR2 YSYEKL come from the germline V gene. The CDR3 runs 15 residues. V dropped 4 bases and J dropped 5; count of bases not matched to a gene: 9. The DNA of the CDR3 is TGCGCCAGCAGCCCATCCGGGACTAGCTTCCACGAGCAGTACTTC. This sequence encodes CASSPSGTSFHEQYF.

The J gene is TRBJ2-3, the V gene TRBV7-9; 8 bases are shared with TRBD2. The V and J ends lost 0 bases and 3 bases, in that order; junction bases with no gene match: 5. The germline V gene encodes CDR1 SEHNR and CDR2 FQNEAQ (reference sequence). The CDR3 has 16 residues. This CDR3 reads CASSLANLAGTDTQYF. Here the CDR3 DNA reads TGTGCCAGCAGCTTAGCGAATTTAGCGGGAACAGATACGCAGTATTTT.

The rearrangement links TRBV5-1 to TRBJ2-1, with D unresolved. In germline, CDR1 is SGHRS, CDR2 YFSETQ. V dropped 0 bases and J dropped 0 bases, with 10 bases sitting between them. The CDR3 spans 16 residues. The CDR3, as DNA: TGCGCCAGCAGCTTGGACCGCCTGAGCTCCTACAATGAGCAGTTCTTC. It yields the protein CASSLDRLSSYNEQFF.

Remarks on this clone: At one end the junction does not follow the germline gene, possibly because of a read error. The chain joins TRBV11-3 to TRBJ2-1, with 13 bases aligning to TRBD2. This CDR3 region has 15 residues. Per germline, CDR1 SGHNT and CDR2 YENEEA. CDR3 DNA: TGTGCCAGCAGCTTAGAGGGGACTAGCGGGACTGAGCAGCTCTTC. This gives the protein CASSLEGTSGTEQLF. The variable domain in full, completed from reference TRBV11-3 and TRBJ2-1, reads EAGVVQSPRYKIIEKKQPVAFWCNPISGHNTLYWYLQNLGQGPELLIRYENEEAVDDSQLPKDRFSAERLKGVDSTLKIQPAELGDSAVYLCASSLEGTSGTEQLFGPGTRLTVL.

Concerning this clone itself: This sample includes further DNA sequences coding for the same CDR3. This rearrangement joins TRBV18 to TRBJ2-1; D unclear. Trimming stripped 3 bases from V and 0 bases from J, with 3 bases between. The CDR3 contains 13 residues. CDR1 and CDR2 (germline): KGHSH, LQKENI. The CDR3 DNA reads TGTGCCAGCTCACCTAACTCCTACAATGAGCAGTTCTTC. Its protein product is CASSPNSYNEQFF.

This clone was found once. V is TRBV25-1 and J is TRBJ2-2; possibly TRBD1 for D (5 bases). In germline, CDR1 is MGHDK, CDR2 SYGVNS. This CDR3 contains 12 residues. V was pared by 4 bases and J by 6 bases, with 6 bases between. CDR3 region: CASSGGPGELFF. DNA of the CDR3: TGTGCCAGCAGTGGGGGCCCCGGGGAGCTGTTTTTT.

V is TRBV6-5 and J is TRBJ2-2, with TRBD2 identical over 7 bases. The CDR3 has 14 residues. Germline V CDR1 and CDR2: MNHEY, SVGAGI. After removal of 6 bases from V and 4 bases from J, the junction contained 5 bases not matched to a gene. The DNA of the CDR3 is TGTGCCAGCAGGGGCGGGAGTGCCACCGGGGAGCTGTTTTTT. It is translated as CASRGGSATGELFF.

The CDR3 region has the DNA TGTGCCAGCAGGGACAGGGTGACAGATACGCAGTATTTT. It specifies CASRDRVTDTQYF. This chain joins TRBV28 and TRBJ2-3; 8 bases match TRBD1. The V and J ends lost 6 bases and 3 bases, in that order; junction bases with no gene match: 2. Germline-derived CDR1 and CDR2 are MDHEN and SYDVKM. The CDR3 is 13 residues long.

The genes are TRBV6-5 and TRBJ2-7, with D perhaps TRBD1 (5 bases). The length of the CDR3 is 12 residues. Germline loops: CDR1 MNHEY, CDR2 SVGAGI. Trimming shortened V by 5 bases and J by 5 bases, and 10 bases separated the two germline ends. The CDR3 DNA follows: TGTGCCAGCAGTCAACCGACAGACGAGCAGTACTTC. Its translation is CASSQPTDEQYF.

The genes are TRBV5-1 and TRBJ2-3, with D perhaps matching TRBD1 (5 bases). From germline, CDR1 is SGHRS and CDR2 YFSETQ. V lost 8 bases to trimming and J lost 0 bases, with 19 bases between them. CDR3 size: 16 residues. In nucleotides, the CDR3 is TGCGCCAGTTCCGCCGTAACAGGCTCGAGCACAGATACGCAGTATTTT. Protein: CASSAVTGSSTDTQYF.